The rows below give T cell receptor beta chains drawn from one sample of a study of blood T cells in healthy people across ages. TCRdb called the 5' RACE reads again in MiXCR, with one record for every CDR3 protein. This repertoire shows over 600,000 distinct CDR3 sequences, around 38% found once; its top ten account for roughly 30%. Material for sequencing was blood. All receptors come from an older man in good health. Each CDR3 is given with its conserved first and last residue. The order of the fields is J gene, V gene, D gene, clone size, CDR3 protein, CDR3 DNA. A D gene is named only where the DNA matches it firmly. Clone size, where shown, is once, few, many, or a class for clones that have expanded.

j_gene: TRBJ1-1
v_gene: TRBV29-1
d_gene: .
abundance: few
CDR3aa: CSVILPQDTEAFF
CDR3nt: TGCAGCGTCATCCTTCCACAGGACACTGAAGCTTTCTTT

j_gene: TRBJ2-3
v_gene: TRBV6-5
d_gene: TRBD2
abundance: few
CDR3aa: CASSYRGSGRTSTDTQYF
CDR3nt: TGTGCCAGCAGTTACCGGGGTAGCGGGAGAACTAGCACAGATACGCAGTATTTT

j_gene: TRBJ2-7
v_gene: TRBV4-3
d_gene: .
abundance: few
CDR3aa: CASSPLRGSYNEQYF
CDR3nt: TGCGCCAGCAGCCCCCTCCGTGGCTCCTACAATGAGCAGTACTTC

j_gene: TRBJ1-2
v_gene: TRBV9
d_gene: .
abundance: .
CDR3aa: CASSIDQGLGGYTF
CDR3nt: TGTGCCAGCAGCATAGATCAGGGCCTAGGTGGCTACACCTTC

j_gene: TRBJ2-1
v_gene: TRBV24-1
d_gene: TRBD1
abundance: .
CDR3aa: CATSDLVGQGANEQFF
CDR3nt: TGTGCCACCAGTGATTTGGTGGGACAGGGGGCCAATGAGCAGTTCTTC

j_gene: TRBJ1-1
v_gene: TRBV27
d_gene: .
abundance: few
CDR3aa: CASSLSYGANTEAFF
CDR3nt: TGTGCCAGCAGTTTATCCTACGGGGCAAACACTGAAGCTTTCTTT

j_gene: TRBJ2-5
v_gene: TRBV6-2/TRBV6-3
d_gene: .
abundance: .
CDR3aa: CASSMTGPTGETQYF
CDR3nt: TGTGCCAGCAGTATGACCGGACCCACGGGGGAGACCCAGTACTTC

j_gene: TRBJ2-7
v_gene: TRBV10-2
d_gene: TRBD1
abundance: .
CDR3aa: CASSDRQGLREQYF
CDR3nt: TGCGCCAGCAGTGATCGACAGGGGCTGAGGGAGCAGTACTTC

j_gene: TRBJ1-6
v_gene: TRBV30
d_gene: TRBD1
abundance: few
CDR3aa: CAWSRDRKNSPLHF
CDR3nt: TGTGCCTGGAGTAGGGACAGAAAGAATTCACCCCTCCACTTT

j_gene: TRBJ2-5
v_gene: TRBV6-1
d_gene: .
abundance: .
CDR3aa: CASSRWVREQYF
CDR3nt: TGTGCCAGCAGCAGATGGGTGAGAGAGCAGTACTTC

j_gene: TRBJ2-1
v_gene: TRBV7-2
d_gene: TRBD2
abundance: many
CDR3aa: CASSLAGLANYNEQFF
CDR3nt: TGTGCCAGCAGCTTAGCGGGACTAGCGAATTACAATGAGCAGTTCTTC

j_gene: TRBJ1-3
v_gene: TRBV7-2
d_gene: .
abundance: .
CDR3aa: CASSLRPNERNTIYF
CDR3nt: TGTGCCAGCAGCTTAAGACCGAACGAGAGAAACACCATATATTTT

j_gene: TRBJ2-3
v_gene: TRBV7-6
d_gene: .
abundance: once
CDR3aa: CASSLLKVAIDTQYF
CDR3nt: TGTGCCAGCAGCTTATTAAAGGTAGCGATAGATACGCAGTATTTT

j_gene: TRBJ2-7
v_gene: TRBV11-3
d_gene: .
abundance: few
CDR3aa: CASSTGGSYNEQYF
CDR3nt: TGTGCCAGCAGCACTGGGGGCTCCTACAATGAGCAGTACTTC

j_gene: TRBJ2-4
v_gene: TRBV12-3/TRBV12-4
d_gene: TRBD1
abundance: few
CDR3aa: CASSYTGQPLAKNIQYF
CDR3nt: TGTGCCAGCAGCTACACGGGACAGCCCTTAGCCAAAAACATTCAGTACTTC

j_gene: TRBJ2-5
v_gene: TRBV4-3
d_gene: .
abundance: few
CDR3aa: CASSQDFRGSGETQYF
CDR3nt: TGCGCCAGCAGCCAAGATTTTAGGGGGTCGGGAGAGACCCAGTACTTC

j_gene: TRBJ1-6
v_gene: TRBV9
d_gene: TRBD1
abundance: .
CDR3aa: CASRRDSTYSPLHF
CDR3nt: TGTGCCAGCAGACGGGACAGCACATATTCACCCCTCCACTTT

j_gene: TRBJ2-7
v_gene: TRBV5-5
d_gene: .
abundance: .
CDR3aa: CASSVAGHRSYEQYF
CDR3nt: TGTGCCAGCAGCGTTGCGGGACACCGCTCCTACGAGCAGTACTTC

j_gene: TRBJ2-3
v_gene: TRBV20-1
d_gene: .
abundance: once
CDR3aa: CSALMGVAVTDTQYF
CDR3nt: TGCAGTGCCCTGATGGGAGTAGCGGTTACAGATACGCAGTATTTT

j_gene: TRBJ2-5
v_gene: TRBV6-6
d_gene: .
abundance: .
CDR3aa: CASSYLQGSLYF
CDR3nt: TGTGCCAGCAGTTACTTGCAGGGCAGTTTGTACTTC

j_gene: TRBJ2-6
v_gene: TRBV20-1
d_gene: TRBD1
abundance: many
CDR3aa: CSATAGQGLNSGANVLTF
CDR3nt: TGCAGTGCGACAGCGGGACAGGGGCTAAACTCTGGGGCCAACGTCCTGACTTTC

j_gene: TRBJ2-4
v_gene: TRBV20-1
d_gene: .
abundance: .
CDR3aa: CSTGPSAAKNIQYF
CDR3nt: TGCAGTACGGGTCCTTCAGCGGCCAAAAACATTCAGTACTTC

j_gene: TRBJ1-1
v_gene: TRBV18
d_gene: .
abundance: .
CDR3aa: CASSPRGGKNTEAFF
CDR3nt: TGTGCCAGCTCACCAAGGGGGGGGAAGAACACTGAAGCTTTCTTT

j_gene: TRBJ1-5
v_gene: TRBV5-1
d_gene: .
abundance: .
CDR3aa: CASSLPGTWTNLGNQPQHF
CDR3nt: TGCGCCAGCAGCTTACCCGGGACATGGACCAATTTAGGCAATCAGCCCCAGCATTTT

j_gene: TRBJ1-5
v_gene: TRBV28
d_gene: TRBD1
abundance: few
CDR3aa: CASSFSRRGNNQPQHF
CDR3nt: TGTGCCAGCAGTTTTTCCCGCAGGGGGAACAATCAGCCCCAGCATTTT